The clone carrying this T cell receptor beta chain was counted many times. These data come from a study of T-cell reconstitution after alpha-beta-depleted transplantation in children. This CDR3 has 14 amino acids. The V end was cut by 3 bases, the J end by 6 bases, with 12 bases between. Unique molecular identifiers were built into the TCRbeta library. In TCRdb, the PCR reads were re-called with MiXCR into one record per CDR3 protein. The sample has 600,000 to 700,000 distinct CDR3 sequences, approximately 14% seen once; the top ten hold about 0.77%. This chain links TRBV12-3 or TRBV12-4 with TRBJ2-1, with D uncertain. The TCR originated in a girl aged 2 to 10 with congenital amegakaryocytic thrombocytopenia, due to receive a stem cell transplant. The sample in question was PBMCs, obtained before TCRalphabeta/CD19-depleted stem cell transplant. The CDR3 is CASSFLLESNEQFF. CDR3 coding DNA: TGTGCCAGCAGTTTTCTCCTAGAATCCAATGAGCAGTTCTTC.